This T cell receptor beta chain emerged from a study of identical twins. TCRdb re-called the 5' RACE reads with MiXCR, one entry per CDR3 protein. The table has some 710,000 distinct CDR3 sequences, over 5% seen once. This clonotype was picked up a small number of times. The CDR3 spans 13 residues. Germline-derived CDR1 and CDR2 are MNHNY and SVGAGI (reference sequence). The J segment lost 5 bases and the V segment lost 5 bases, leaving 3 bases of the junction unmatched. The sequenced sample consisted of naive T cells sorted from blood. This sequence originates from a man between 18 and 29 years old in good health. The J gene is TRBJ2-5, the V gene TRBV6-6; 9 bases fit TRBD1. CDR3 region: CASSIQGAETQYF. Here the CDR3 DNA reads TGTGCCAGCAGTATACAGGGGGCGGAGACCCAGTACTTC.